This is a list of T cell receptor beta chains from one sample in a study of read filtering for tumor transcriptome and immune sequencing. From the reads, TCRdb called clonotypes with MiXCR, one entry per CDR3 protein. The data show approximately 90,000 distinct CDR3 sequences, with around a fifth seen just once and over 10% held by the top ten. The specimen was a population of CD138-negative cells sorted from bone marrow. The source is a donor over 35 with multiple myeloma. CDR3s leave out the opening cysteine and the closing phenylalanine or tryptophan. Each record gives: J gene, V gene, CDR3 length, CDR3 protein.

J: TRBJ2-7
V: TRBV9
length: 12
CDR3: ASSPEGGSYEQY

J: TRBJ1-2
V: TRBV6-5
length: 11
CDR3: ASSPGQYYSYT

J: TRBJ2-1
V: TRBV20-1
length: 15
CDR3: SARDRRGQGVDNEQF

J: TRBJ1-1
V: TRBV5-1
length: 13
CDR3: ASSQQGASFTEAF

J: TRBJ2-3
V: TRBV12-3/TRBV12-4
length: 14
CDR3: ASTPRGSGGGDTQY

J: TRBJ2-5
V: TRBV29-1
length: 10
CDR3: SVEQGPETQY

J: TRBJ2-6
V: TRBV5-1
length: 13
CDR3: ASSLTVAGANVLT

J: TRBJ2-7
V: TRBV7-8
length: 10
CDR3: ASSSGASEQY

J: TRBJ1-4
V: TRBV5-1
length: 12
CDR3: ASSLDSRNEKLF

J: TRBJ2-7
V: TRBV6-6
length: 16
CDR3: ASSYRHPGQGPTGEQY